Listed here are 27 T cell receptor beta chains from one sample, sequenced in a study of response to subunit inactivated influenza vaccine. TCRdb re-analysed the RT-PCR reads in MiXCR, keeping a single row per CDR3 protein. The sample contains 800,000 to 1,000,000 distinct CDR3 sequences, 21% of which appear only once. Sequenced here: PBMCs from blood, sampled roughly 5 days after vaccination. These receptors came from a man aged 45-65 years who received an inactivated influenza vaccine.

The CDR3: CASRQGVQETQYF. In nucleotides, the CDR3 is TGTGCCAGCCGCCAGGGGGTGCAAGAGACCCAGTACTTC. The chain recombines TRBV7-9 with TRBJ2-5, with 7 positions matching TRBD1. CDR3 length equals 13 residues. Germline V gene data show CDR1 as SEHNR and CDR2 as FQNEAQ (reference sequence). J was trimmed by 2 bases and V by 8 bases; bases with no gene match: 5.

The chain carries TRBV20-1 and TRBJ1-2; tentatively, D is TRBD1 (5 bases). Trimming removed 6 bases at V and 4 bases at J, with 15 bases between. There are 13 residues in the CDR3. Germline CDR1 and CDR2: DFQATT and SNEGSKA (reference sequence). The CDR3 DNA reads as TGCAGTGCCAGGGACCAGGCGGGCTATGGCTACACCTTC. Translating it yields CSARDQAGYGYTF.

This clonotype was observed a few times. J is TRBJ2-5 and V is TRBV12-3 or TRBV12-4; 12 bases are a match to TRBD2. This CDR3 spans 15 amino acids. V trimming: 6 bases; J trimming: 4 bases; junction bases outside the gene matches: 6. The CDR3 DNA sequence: TGTGCCAGCAGCTTATCGGGACTAGCGGGAGAGACCCAGTACTTC. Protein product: CASSLSGLAGETQYF.

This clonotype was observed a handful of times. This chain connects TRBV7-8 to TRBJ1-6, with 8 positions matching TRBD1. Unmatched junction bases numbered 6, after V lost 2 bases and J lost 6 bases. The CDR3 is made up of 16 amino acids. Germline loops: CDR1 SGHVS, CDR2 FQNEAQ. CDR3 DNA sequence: TGTGCCAGCAGCTTAACCCTCGACAGGGGTAATTCACCCCTCCACTTT. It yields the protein CASSLTLDRGNSPLHF.

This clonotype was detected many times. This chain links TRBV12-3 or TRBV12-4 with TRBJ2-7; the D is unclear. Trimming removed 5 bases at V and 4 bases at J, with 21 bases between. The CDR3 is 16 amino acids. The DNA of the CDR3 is TGTGCCAGCAGTGAGACCTGGACCAACAGACCGTACGAGCAGTACTTC. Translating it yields CASSETWTNRPYEQYF.

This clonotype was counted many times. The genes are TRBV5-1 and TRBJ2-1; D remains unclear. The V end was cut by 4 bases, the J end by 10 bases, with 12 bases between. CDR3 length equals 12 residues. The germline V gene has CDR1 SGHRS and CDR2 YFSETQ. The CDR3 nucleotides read TGCGCCAGCAGCCTTTCCTACGGGGAGCAGTTCTTC. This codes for CASSLSYGEQFF.

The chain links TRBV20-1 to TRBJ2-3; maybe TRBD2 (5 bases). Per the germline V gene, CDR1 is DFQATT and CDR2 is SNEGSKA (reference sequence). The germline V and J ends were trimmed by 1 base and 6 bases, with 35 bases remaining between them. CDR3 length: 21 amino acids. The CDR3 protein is CSARVRFIGLSTGYPPDTQYF. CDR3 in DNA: TGCAGTGCTAGAGTCCGCTTTATAGGATTAAGCACGGGATATCCTCCTGATACGCAGTATTTT.

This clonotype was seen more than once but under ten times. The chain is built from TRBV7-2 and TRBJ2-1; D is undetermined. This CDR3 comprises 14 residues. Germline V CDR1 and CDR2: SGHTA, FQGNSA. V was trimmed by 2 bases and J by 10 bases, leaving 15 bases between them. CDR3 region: CASSLRPGPLEQFF. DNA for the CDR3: TGTGCCAGCAGCTTAAGGCCTGGACCTTTGGAGCAGTTCTTC.

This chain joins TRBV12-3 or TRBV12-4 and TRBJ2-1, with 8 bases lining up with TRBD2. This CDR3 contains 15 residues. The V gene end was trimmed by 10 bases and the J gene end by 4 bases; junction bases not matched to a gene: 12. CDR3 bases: TGTGCCAACCGAGAGCGGGAGATACTTTACAATGAGCAGTTCTTC. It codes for CANREREILYNEQFF.

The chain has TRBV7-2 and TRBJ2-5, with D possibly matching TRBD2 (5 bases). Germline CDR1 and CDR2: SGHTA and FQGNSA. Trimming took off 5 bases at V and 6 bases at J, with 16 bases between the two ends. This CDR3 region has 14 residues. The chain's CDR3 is CASSTIGVEKTQYF. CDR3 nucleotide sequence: TGTGCCAGCAGCACCATCGGGGTGGAAAAGACCCAGTACTTC.

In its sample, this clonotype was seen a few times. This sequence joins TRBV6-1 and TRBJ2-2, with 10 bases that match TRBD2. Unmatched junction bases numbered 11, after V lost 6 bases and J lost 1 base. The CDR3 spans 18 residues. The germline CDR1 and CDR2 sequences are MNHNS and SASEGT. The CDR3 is CASSTSGRAIGNTGELFF. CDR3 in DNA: TGTGCCAGCAGCACCAGCGGGAGGGCCATCGGGAACACCGGGGAGCTGTTTTTT.

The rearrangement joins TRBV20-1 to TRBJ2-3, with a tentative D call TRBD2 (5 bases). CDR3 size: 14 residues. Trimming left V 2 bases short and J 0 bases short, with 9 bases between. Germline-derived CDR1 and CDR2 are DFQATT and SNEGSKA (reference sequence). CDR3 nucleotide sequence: TGCAGTGCTAGACCTAGCCAGAGCACAGATACGCAGTATTTT. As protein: CSARPSQSTDTQYF.

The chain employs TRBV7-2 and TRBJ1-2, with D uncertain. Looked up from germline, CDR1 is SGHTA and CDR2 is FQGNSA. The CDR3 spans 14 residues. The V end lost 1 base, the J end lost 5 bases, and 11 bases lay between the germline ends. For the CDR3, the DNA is TGTGCCAGCAGCTTAGATGGGATAGGGTATGGCTACACCTTC. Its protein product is CASSLDGIGYGYTF.

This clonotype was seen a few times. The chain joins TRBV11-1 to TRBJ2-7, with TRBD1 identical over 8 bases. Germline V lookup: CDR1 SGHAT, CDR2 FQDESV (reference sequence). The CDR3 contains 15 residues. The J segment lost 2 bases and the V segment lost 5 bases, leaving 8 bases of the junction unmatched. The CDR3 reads CASSPISGQAYEQYF. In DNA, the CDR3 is TGTGCCAGCAGCCCCATTTCGGGACAGGCCTACGAGCAGTACTTC.

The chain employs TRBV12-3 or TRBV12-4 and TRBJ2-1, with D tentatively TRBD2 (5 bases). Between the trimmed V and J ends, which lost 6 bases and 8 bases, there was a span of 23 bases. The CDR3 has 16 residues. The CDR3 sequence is CASSRISLLAGDEQFF. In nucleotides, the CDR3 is TGTGCCAGCAGCCGCATCAGCTTATTGGCCGGGGATGAGCAGTTCTTC.

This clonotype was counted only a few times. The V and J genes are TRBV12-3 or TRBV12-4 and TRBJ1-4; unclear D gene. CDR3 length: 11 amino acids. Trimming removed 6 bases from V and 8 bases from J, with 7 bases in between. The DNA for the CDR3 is TGTGCCAGCAGGCTGACAGAAAAACTGTTTTTT. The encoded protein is CASRLTEKLFF.

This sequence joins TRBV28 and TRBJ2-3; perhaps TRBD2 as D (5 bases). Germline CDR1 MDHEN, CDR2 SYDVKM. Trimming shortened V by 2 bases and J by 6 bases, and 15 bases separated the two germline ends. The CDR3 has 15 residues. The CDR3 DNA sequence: TGTGCCAGCAGTTTAAGGTCGGGCGTAGCGGATACGCAGTATTTT. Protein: CASSLRSGVADTQYF. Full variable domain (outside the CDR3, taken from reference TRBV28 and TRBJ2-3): DVKVTQSSRYLVKRTGEKVFLECVQDMDHENMFWYRQDPGLGLRLIYFSYDVKMKEKGDIPEGYSVSREKKERFSLILESASTNQTSMYLCASSLRSGVADTQYFGPGTRLTVL.

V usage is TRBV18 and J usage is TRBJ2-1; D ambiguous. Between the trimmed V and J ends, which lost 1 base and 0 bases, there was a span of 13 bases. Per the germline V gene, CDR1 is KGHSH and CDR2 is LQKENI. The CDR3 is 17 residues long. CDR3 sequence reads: CASSPRVGLSSYNEQFF. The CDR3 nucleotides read TGTGCCAGCTCACCACGTGTGGGTTTAAGCTCCTACAATGAGCAGTTCTTC.

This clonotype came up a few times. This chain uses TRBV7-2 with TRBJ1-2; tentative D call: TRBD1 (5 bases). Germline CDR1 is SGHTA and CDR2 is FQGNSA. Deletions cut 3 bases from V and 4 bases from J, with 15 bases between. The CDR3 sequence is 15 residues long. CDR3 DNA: TGTGCCAGCAGCTTCGGGACCCCGGGCATCTATGGCTACACCTTC. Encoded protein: CASSFGTPGIYGYTF.

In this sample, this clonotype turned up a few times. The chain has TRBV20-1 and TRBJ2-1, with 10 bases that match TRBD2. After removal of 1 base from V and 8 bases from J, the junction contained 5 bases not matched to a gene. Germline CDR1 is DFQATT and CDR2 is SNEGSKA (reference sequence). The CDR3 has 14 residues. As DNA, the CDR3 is TGCAGTGCTAGAGGAGCGGGGGGGCGGTATGAGCAGTTCTTC. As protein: CSARGAGGRYEQFF.

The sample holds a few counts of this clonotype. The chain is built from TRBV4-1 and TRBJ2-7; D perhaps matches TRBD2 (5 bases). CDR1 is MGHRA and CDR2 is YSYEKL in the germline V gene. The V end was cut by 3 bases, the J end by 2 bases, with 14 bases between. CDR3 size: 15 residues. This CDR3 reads CASSQLPSRAYEQYF. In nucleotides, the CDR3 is TGCGCCAGCAGCCAGCTCCCTTCGAGGGCCTACGAGCAGTACTTC.

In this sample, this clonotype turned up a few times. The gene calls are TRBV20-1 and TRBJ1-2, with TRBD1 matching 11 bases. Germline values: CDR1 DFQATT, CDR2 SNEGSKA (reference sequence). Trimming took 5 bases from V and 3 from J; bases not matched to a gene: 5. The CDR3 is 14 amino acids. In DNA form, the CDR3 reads TGCAGTGCTTGGACAGGGGGCTGGGACTATGGCTACACCTTC. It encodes CSAWTGGWDYGYTF.

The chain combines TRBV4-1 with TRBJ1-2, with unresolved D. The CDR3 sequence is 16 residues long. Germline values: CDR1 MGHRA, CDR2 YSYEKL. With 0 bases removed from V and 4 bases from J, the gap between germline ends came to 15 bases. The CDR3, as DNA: TGCGCCAGCAGCCAAGATGGCCAGGACGCTTTCTATGGCTACACCTTC. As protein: CASSQDGQDAFYGYTF.

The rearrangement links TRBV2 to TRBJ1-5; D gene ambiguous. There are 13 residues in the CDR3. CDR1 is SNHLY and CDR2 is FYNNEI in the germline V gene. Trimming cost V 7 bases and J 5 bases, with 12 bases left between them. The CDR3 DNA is TGTGCCAGCACCTTGGAGGTGGATCAGCCCCAGCATTTT. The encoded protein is CASTLEVDQPQHF.

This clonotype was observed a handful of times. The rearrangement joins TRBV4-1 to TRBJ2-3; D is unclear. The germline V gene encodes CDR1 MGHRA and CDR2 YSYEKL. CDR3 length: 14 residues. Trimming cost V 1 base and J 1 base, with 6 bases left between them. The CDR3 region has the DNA TGCGCCAGCAGCCAAGTGGCGGGCACAGATACGCAGTATTTT. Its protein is CASSQVAGTDTQYF.

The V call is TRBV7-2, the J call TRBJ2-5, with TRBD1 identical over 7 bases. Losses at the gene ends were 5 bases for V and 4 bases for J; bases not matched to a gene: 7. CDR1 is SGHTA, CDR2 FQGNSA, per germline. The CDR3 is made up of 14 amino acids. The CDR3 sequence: CASSNRQGSETQYF. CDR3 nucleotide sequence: TGTGCCAGCAGCAACAGACAGGGATCAGAGACCCAGTACTTC.

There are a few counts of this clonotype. The CDR3 sequence is CASSQERLAGVNEQYF. DNA for the CDR3: TGCGCCAGCAGCCAAGAGAGACTAGCGGGAGTAAACGAGCAGTACTTC. The rearrangement links TRBV4-3 to TRBJ2-7; 12 bases map to TRBD2. V was clipped by 0 bases and J by 5 bases; unmatched bases: 5. Looked up from germline, CDR1 is LGHNA and CDR2 is YSLEER. The CDR3 length is 16 residues.